The 3 T cell receptor beta chains given below trace back to one sample, sequenced in a study of blood T cells in healthy people across ages. Alongside a J-beta primer mix, a sample-barcoded 5' primer served in a second PCR lasting about 7 to 12 cycles. MiXCR was run by TCRdb on the 5' RACE reads, yielding one entry per CDR3 protein. The data contain a few hundred thousand distinct CDR3 sequences, approximately 27% of them singletons. Sequenced sample: blood. The receptors here all came from a woman aged 70 to 79 in good health.

This clonotype was detected only a few times. The chain carries TRBV3-1 and TRBJ2-4, with 9 bases that match TRBD2. This CDR3 region has 16 residues. Germline V CDR1 and CDR2: LGHDT, YNNKEL (reference sequence). Trimming at V came to 0 bases and at J to 4 bases, leaving 4 bases not matched to a gene. The CDR3 DNA reads TGTGCCAGCAGCCAAGAAGGAGCGGGGGGTAAAAACATTCAGTACTTC. As protein: CASSQEGAGGKNIQYF.

The V gene is TRBV6-2 or TRBV6-3, the J gene TRBJ2-4, with D perhaps being TRBD1 or TRBD2 (6 bases each). This CDR3 has 12 amino acids. V lost 8 bases and J lost 8, with 13 bases in between. The germline CDR1 and CDR2 sequences are MNHEY and SVGEGT. CDR3 in DNA: TGTGCCAGCGGGGGGCTTCAGGACATTCAGTACTTC. It codes for CASGGLQDIQYF.

There are many counts of this clonotype. The V and J genes are TRBV7-2 and TRBJ2-1; D uncertain. The V end was cut by 5 bases, the J end by 8 bases, with 7 bases between. CDR3 size: 11 residues. Germline values: CDR1 SGHTA, CDR2 FQGNSA. CDR3: CASSRWDEQFF. For the CDR3, the DNA is TGTGCCAGCAGCAGGTGGGATGAGCAGTTCTTC.